This T cell receptor (beta chain) derives from a study of neurological immune-mediated disorders. Study-level findings and limits: None of the CDR3 amino acid sequences of expanded clones were shared across subjects, and this suggested private repertoires in all groups. It was the repertoires of 18 of 34 multiple sclerosis patients that phylogenetic grouping placed in one related-CDR3 cluster, which is a possible signature.

The CDR3 spans 14 residues. Germline V gene sequence: CDR1 SGHRS, CDR2 YFSETQ. The V gene lost 5 bases and the J gene lost 8 bases, with 17 bases spanning the gap. This clonotype was counted ten times or more. Its matching antigen is unknown. 5'RACE with 10-nucleotide random UMIs produced the cDNA. MiXCR was run by TCRdb on the 5' RACE reads, yielding one entry per CDR3 protein. Of 40,000 to 55,000 distinct CDR3 sequences listed, around 3.3% were seen once; the top ten hold less than 15%. This sequence joins TRBV5-1 and TRBJ2-1, with TRBD2 as a possible D gene (7 bases). This sequence originates from a woman aged 50 to 60 with multiple sclerosis. The source material was PBMCs. CDR3 sequence (DNA): TGCGCCAGCAGTCAACTTCGCGGGGGCCATGAGCAGTTCTTC. As protein: CASSQLRGGHEQFF.